The rows below give T cell receptor beta chains drawn from one sample of a study of blood T cell repertoires in COVID-19. The repertoire was sequenced with immunoSEQ multiplex PCR; TCRdb's copy has only in-frame clones and lacks some. The sample lists about 130,000 clones, 85% occurring once. Sequenced sample: peripheral blood. The origin of the receptors is a man aged 80 or over with active or convalescent COVID-19. Each CDR3 is given with its conserved first and last residue. The order of the fields is V gene, J gene, clone size, D gene, CDR3 protein, CDR3 DNA. The D gene is left open where the match is weak. For some rows the clone size is stated as once, few or many, or as a class when expanded; others skip it.

TRBV4-2	TRBJ2-2	.	TRBD2	CASSQEPSGSSNTGELFF	TGTGCCAGCAGCCAAGAACCTAGCGGTTCGTCGAACACCGGGGAGCTGTTTTTT
TRBV19	TRBJ2-1	.	TRBD2	CATTRGTSGNGEQFF	TGTGCCACCACCCGGGGGACTAGCGGGAATGGTGAGCAGTTCTTC
TRBV19	TRBJ2-2	.	TRBD1	CASRNRGRGTGELFF	TGTGCCAGTAGGAATAGGGGGCGCGGCACCGGGGAGCTGTTTTTT
TRBV18	TRBJ1-5	.	.	CASSPPNGARQPQHF	TGTGCCAGCTCACCACCGAATGGGGCAAGGCAGCCCCAGCATTTT
TRBV3-1/TRBV3-2	TRBJ1-5	.	.	CASRGAGSNQPQHF	TGTGCCAGCAGGGGGGCCGGTAGCAATCAGCCCCAGCATTTT
TRBV7-6	TRBJ2-3	.	TRBD2	CASSRLLAGDLKSTDTQYF	TGTGCCAGCAGCCGCCTACTAGCGGGGGATCTTAAGAGCACAGATACGCAGTATTTT
TRBV19	TRBJ1-2	.	TRBD1	CASLTGASPNYGYTF	TGTGCCAGTTTGACAGGGGCCTCTCCTAACTATGGCTACACCTTC
TRBV6-6	TRBJ1-2	few	.	CASRTDRSGGYTF	TGTGCCAGCAGGACTGATCGGAGTGGTGGCTACACCTTC
TRBV3-1/TRBV3-2	TRBJ2-7	.	TRBD2	CASSPSGLAREQYF	TGTGCCAGCAGCCCTTCGGGACTAGCGAGAGAGCAGTACTTC
TRBV27	TRBJ2-1	.	TRBD1	CASRTSGTGVSNEQFF	TGTGCCAGCAGGACATCCGGGACAGGGGTTTCCAATGAGCAGTTCTTC
TRBV12-3/TRBV12-4	TRBJ1-5	.	TRBD1	CASSGTGDQPQHF	TGTGCCAGCAGCGGGACAGGGGATCAGCCCCAGCATTTT
TRBV7-9	TRBJ2-3	.	TRBD1	CASSIRGQGASDTQYF	TGTGCCAGCAGCATCCGTGGACAGGGGGCATCCGATACGCAGTATTTT
TRBV7-2	TRBJ2-3	once	.	CASSLRQASTDTQYF	TGTGCCAGCAGCTTACGCCAGGCGAGCACAGATACGCAGTATTTT
TRBV6-5	TRBJ2-7	.	TRBD1	CASIRTGTGEQYF	TGTGCCAGCATCCGGACAGGGACTGGAGAGCAGTACTTC
TRBV14	TRBJ2-2	.	TRBD1	CASSQQTGAGELFF	TGTGCCAGCAGCCAACAAACAGGGGCCGGGGAGCTGTTTTTT
TRBV19	TRBJ2-7	few	TRBD2	CASSIGVAGEQYF	TGTGCCAGTAGTATAGGAGTAGCGGGAGAGCAGTACTTC
TRBV7-9	TRBJ2-1	few	TRBD2	CASSPWTSGYNEQFF	TGTGCCAGCAGCCCATGGACTAGCGGGTACAATGAGCAGTTCTTC
TRBV24-1	TRBJ1-2	.	.	CATSGRRGTNYGYTF	TGTGCCACCAGTGGGCGAAGGGGGACTAACTATGGCTACACCTTC